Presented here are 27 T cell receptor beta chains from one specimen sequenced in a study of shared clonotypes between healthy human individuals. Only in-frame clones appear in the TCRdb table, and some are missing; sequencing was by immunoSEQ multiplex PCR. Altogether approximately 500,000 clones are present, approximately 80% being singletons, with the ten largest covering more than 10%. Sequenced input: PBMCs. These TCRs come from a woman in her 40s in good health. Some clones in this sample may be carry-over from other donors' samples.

The CDR3 is CSVQQGALVYGYTF. The CDR3, as DNA: TGCAGCGTCCAACAGGGGGCCCTTGTCTATGGCTACACCTTC. The chain employs TRBV29-1 and TRBJ1-2; 9 positions match TRBD1. V shed 6 bases, J shed 4 bases, and the junction held 9 bases outside the gene matches. Germline V gene data show CDR1 as SQVTM and CDR2 as ANQGSEA. CDR3 length equals 14 residues.

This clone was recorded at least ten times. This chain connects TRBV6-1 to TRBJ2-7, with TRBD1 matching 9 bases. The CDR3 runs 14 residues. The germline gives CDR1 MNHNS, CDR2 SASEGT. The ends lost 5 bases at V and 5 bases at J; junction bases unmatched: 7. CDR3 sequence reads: CASSLQGALNEQYF. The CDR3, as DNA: TGTGCCAGCAGTCTACAGGGGGCGCTCAACGAGCAGTACTTC.

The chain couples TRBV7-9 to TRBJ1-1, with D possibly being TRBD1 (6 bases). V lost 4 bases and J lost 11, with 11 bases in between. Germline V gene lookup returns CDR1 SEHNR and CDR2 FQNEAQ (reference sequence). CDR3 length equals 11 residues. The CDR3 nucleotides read TGTGCCAGCAGCTCCTACAGGGAGGCTTTCTTT. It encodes CASSSYREAFF.

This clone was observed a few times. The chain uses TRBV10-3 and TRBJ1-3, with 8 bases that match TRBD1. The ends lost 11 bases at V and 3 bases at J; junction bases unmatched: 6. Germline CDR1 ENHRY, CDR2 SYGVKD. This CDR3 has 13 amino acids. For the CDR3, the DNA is TGTGCCGTAGGACAGGGCGGTGGAAACACCATATATTTT. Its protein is CAVGQGGGNTIYF.

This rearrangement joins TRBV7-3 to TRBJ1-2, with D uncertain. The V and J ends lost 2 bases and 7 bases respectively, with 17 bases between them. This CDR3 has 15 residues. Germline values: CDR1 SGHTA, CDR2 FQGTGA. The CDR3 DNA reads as TGTGCCAGCAGCTTATTACCGGGGAGATCAGGTGGCTACACCTTC. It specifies CASSLLPGRSGGYTF. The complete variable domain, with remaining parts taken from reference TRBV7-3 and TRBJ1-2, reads GAGVSQTPSNKVTEKGKYVELRCDPISGHTALYWYRQSLGQGPEFLIYFQGTGAADDSGLPNDRFFAVRPEGSVSTLKIQRTERGDSAVYLCASSLLPGRSGGYTFGSGTRLTVV.

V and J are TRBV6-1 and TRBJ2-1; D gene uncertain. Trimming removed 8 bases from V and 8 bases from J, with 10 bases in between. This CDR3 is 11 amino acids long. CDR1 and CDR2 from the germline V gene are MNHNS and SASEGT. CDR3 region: CASVRSDEQFF. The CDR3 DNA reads TGTGCCAGCGTCAGGAGCGATGAGCAGTTCTTC.

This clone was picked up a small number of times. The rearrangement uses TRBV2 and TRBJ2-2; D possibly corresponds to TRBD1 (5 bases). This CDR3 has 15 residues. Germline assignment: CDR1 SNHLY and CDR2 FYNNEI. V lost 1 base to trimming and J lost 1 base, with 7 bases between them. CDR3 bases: TGTGCCAGCAGTGAAGGACAGAAGAACACCGGGGAGCTGTTTTTT. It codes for CASSEGQKNTGELFF.

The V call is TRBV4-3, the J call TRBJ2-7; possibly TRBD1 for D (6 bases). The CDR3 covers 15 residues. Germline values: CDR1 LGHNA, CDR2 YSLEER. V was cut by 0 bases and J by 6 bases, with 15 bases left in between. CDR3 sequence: CASSQDPGALGEQYF. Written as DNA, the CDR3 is TGCGCCAGCAGCCAAGATCCAGGGGCACTAGGCGAGCAGTACTTC.

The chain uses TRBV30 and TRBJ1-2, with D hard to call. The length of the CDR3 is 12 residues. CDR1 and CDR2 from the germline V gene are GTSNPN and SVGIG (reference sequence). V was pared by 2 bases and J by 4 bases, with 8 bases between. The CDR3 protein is CAWSPDRYGYTF. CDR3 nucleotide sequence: TGTGCCTGGAGTCCGGACCGCTATGGCTACACCTTC.

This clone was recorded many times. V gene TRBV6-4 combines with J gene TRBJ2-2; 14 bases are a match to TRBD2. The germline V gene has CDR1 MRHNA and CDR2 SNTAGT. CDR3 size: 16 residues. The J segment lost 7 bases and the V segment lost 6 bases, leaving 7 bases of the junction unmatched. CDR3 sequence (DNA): TGTGCCAGCAGCGCCGGGACTAGCGGGAGTGTCGGGGAGCTGTTTTTT. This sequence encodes CASSAGTSGSVGELFF.

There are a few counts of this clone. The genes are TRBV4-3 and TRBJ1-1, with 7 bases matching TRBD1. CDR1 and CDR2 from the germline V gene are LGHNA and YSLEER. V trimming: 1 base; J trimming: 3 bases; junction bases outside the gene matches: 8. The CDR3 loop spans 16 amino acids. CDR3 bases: TGCGCCAGCAGCCAAGTCAGGGGGTTTAGGGACACTGAAGCTTTCTTT. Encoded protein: CASSQVRGFRDTEAFF.

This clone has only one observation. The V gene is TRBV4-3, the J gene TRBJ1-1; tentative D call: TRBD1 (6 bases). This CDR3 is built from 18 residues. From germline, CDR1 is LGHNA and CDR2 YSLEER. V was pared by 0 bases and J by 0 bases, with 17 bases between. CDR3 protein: CASSQDNREGWMNTEAFF. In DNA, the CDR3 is TGCGCCAGCAGCCAAGATAACAGGGAGGGCTGGATGAACACTGAAGCTTTCTTT.

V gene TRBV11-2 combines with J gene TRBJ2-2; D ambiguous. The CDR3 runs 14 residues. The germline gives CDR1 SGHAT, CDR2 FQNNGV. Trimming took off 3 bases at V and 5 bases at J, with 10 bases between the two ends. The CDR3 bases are TGTGCCAGCAGCTTTTCAGTAGGAACCGGGGAGCTGTTTTTT. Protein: CASSFSVGTGELFF.

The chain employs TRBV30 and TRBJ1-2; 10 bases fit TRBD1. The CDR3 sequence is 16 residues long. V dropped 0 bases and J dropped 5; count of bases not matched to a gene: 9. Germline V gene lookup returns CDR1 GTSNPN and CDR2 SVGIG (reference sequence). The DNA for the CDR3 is TGTGCCTGGAGTGTACTTCGGACAGGGGGAGAATATGGCTACACCTTC. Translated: CAWSVLRTGGEYGYTF.

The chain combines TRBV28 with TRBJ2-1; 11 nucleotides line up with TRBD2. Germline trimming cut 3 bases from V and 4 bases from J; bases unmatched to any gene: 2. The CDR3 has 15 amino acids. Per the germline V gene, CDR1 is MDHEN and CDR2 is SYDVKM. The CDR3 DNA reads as TGTGCCAGCAGTTTTAGGACTAGCGGGTACAATGAGCAGTTCTTC. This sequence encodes CASSFRTSGYNEQFF. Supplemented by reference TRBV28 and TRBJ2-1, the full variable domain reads DVKVTQSSRYLVKRTGEKVFLECVQDMDHENMFWYRQDPGLGLRLIYFSYDVKMKEKGDIPEGYSVSREKKERFSLILESASTNQTSMYLCASSFRTSGYNEQFFGPGTRLTVL.

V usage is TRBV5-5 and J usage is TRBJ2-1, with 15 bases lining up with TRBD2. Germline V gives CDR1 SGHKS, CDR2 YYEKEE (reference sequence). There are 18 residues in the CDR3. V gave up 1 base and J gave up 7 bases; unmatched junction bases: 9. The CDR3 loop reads CASSLQGTSGRWGNEQFF. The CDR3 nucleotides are TGTGCCAGCAGCTTGCAAGGGACTAGCGGGAGGTGGGGAAATGAGCAGTTCTTC.

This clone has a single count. CDR3 sequence reads: CASTLDRFYEQFF. The CDR3 coding sequence is TGTGCCAGCACCCTCGACAGGTTCTATGAGCAGTTCTTC. This sequence joins TRBV6-1 and TRBJ2-1, with TRBD1 as a possible D gene (6 bases). There are 13 residues in the CDR3. V lost 7 bases and J lost 8, with 15 bases in between. Germline assignment: CDR1 MNHNS and CDR2 SASEGT.

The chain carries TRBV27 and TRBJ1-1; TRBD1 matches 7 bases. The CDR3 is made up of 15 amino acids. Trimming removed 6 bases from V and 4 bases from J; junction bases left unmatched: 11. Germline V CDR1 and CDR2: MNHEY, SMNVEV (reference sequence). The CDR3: CASSRGGTGSTEAFF. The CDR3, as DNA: TGTGCCAGCAGCCGAGGGGGCACGGGTAGCACTGAAGCTTTCTTT.

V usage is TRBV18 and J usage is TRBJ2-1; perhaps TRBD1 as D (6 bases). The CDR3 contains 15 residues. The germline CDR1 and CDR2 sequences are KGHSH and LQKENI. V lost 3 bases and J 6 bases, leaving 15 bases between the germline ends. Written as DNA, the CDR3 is TGTGCCAGCTCACCCCAGGGGTTGGGGCGCAATGAGCAGTTCTTC. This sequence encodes CASSPQGLGRNEQFF.

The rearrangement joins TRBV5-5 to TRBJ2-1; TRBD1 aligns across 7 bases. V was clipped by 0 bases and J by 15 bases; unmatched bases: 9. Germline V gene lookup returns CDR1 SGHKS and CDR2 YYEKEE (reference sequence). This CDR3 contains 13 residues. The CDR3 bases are TGTGCCAGCAGCTTGGAGTGGCAGGGGGTTCCGTTCTTC. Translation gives CASSLEWQGVPFF.

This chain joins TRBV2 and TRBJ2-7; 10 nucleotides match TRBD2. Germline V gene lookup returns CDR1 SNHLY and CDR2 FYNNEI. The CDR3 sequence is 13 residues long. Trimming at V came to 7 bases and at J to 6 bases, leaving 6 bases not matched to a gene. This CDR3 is CASTLGLAVEQYF. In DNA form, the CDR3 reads TGTGCCAGCACCCTCGGACTAGCGGTCGAGCAGTACTTC.

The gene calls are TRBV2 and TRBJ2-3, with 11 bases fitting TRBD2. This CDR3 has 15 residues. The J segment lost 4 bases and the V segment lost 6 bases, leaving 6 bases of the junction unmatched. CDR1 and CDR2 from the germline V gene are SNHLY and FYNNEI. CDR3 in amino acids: CASSALTSGADTQYF. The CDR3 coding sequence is TGTGCCAGCAGCGCCCTGACTAGCGGGGCAGATACGCAGTATTTT. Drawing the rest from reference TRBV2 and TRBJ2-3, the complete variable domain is EPEVTQTPSHQVTQMGQEVILRCVPISNHLYFYWYRQILGQKVEFLVSFYNNEISEKSEIFDDQFSVERPDGSNFTLKIRSTKLEDSAMYFCASSALTSGADTQYFGPGTRLTVL.

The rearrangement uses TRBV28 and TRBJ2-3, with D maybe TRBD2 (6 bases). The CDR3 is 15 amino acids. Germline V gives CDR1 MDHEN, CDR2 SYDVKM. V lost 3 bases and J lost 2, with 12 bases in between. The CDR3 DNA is TGTGCCAGCAGTTTTGCGGGGAGTGCCACAGATACGCAGTATTTT. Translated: CASSFAGSATDTQYF.

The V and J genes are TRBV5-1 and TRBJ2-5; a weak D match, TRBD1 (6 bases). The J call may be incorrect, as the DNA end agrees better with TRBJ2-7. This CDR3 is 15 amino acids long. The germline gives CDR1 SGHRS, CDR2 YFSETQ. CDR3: CASSPFEGHLYEQYF. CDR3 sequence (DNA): TGCGCCAGCAGCCCCTTCGAGGGACACCTCTACGAGCAGTACTTC.

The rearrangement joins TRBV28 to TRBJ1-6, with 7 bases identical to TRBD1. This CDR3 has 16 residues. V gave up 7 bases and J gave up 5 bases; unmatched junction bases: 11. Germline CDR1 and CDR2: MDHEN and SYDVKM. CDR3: CASILAGQVNNSPLHF. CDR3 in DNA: TGTGCCAGCATCCTGGCCGGACAGGTTAATAATTCACCCCTCCACTTT.

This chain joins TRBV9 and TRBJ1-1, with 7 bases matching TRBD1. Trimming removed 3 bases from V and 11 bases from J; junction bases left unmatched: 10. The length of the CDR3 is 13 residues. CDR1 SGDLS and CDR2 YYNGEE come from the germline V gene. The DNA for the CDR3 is TGTGCCAGCAGCGGTAATTACAGGGGCGAGGCTTTCTTT. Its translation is CASSGNYRGEAFF.

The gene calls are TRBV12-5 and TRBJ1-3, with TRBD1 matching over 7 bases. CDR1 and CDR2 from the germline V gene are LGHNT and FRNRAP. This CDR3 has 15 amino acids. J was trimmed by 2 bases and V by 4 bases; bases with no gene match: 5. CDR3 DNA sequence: TGTGCTAGTGGTTACACAGGGGAGCCTGGAAACACCATATATTTT. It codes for CASGYTGEPGNTIYF.